The 7 T cell receptor beta chains below all came from one sample that was sequenced in a study of tumor and adjacent non-tumor tissue in lung cancer (dated by TCRdb to 2017 to 2018). RNA was isolated from bulk unsorted tissue, and RNA quality was assessed with a NanoDrop ND-1000 and an Agilent 2100. The library was obtained by multiplex PCR. Sequencing took place on an Illumina HiSeq 2500. Following protocols modified from ARM-PCR, the researchers constructed TCRbeta libraries through three rounds of nested PCR with primers (Table S4). The raw public data were reprocessed by TCRdb itself: fastp quality trimming at Q25, MiXCR clonotype calling, in-frame beta chains only. Duplicate CDR3 protein sequences are folded into a single record with the most common DNA and genes. This sample comprises 90,000 to 130,000 distinct CDR3 sequences, roughly 84% of them detected only once. The top ten constitute 20% to 25% of the sample.

Sequenced input: lung tumor tissue. These receptors came from a man between 65 and 85 years old with non-small cell lung cancer.

Comment on this clonotype: A junction boundary mismatches the germline segment, possibly from a read error. The chain uses TRBV12-3 or TRBV12-4 and TRBJ2-3; D is unclear. CDR3 size: 11 residues. This chain's CDR3 is CPSSSRDTQYF. DNA of the CDR3: TGTCCCAGCAGTTCCAGAGATACGCAGTATTTT.

Regarding this clonotype: The junction differs from germline at one of its ends, possibly a read error. This chain connects TRBV4-2 to TRBJ1-2, with 7 bases identical to TRBD1. The germline V gene encodes CDR1 LGHNA and CDR2 YNFKEQ. The CDR3 runs 18 residues. CDR3 bases: TGTACCTGCAGTCCATGGCGGGACAGCTTTATTCGGGGGTATGGTTACACCTTC. Its protein product is CTCSPWRDSFIRGYGYTF.

About this clonotype itself: Sequence at one end of the junction differs from germline and may be a read error. The chain joins TRBV12-3 or TRBV12-4 to TRBJ2-7; no clear D. This CDR3 has 13 residues. CDR3 region: CASSLGRTYEQYF. In nucleotides, the CDR3 is TGTGCCAGCAGTTTGGGCAGGACCTATGAGCAGTACTTC.

In regard to this clonotype: At one end the junction does not follow the germline gene, possibly because of a read error. This chain links TRBV2 with TRBJ2-7; no reliable D call. Looked up from germline, CDR1 is SNHLY and CDR2 is FYNNEI. The CDR3 has 13 amino acids. CDR3 region: CASSSKQIYEQYF. The CDR3 bases are TGCGCCAGCAGTTCCAAACAGATCTACGAGCAGTACTTC.

This clonotype was found many times. The chain links TRBV4-3 to TRBJ1-2; D unresolved. V lost 0 bases to trimming and J lost 10 bases, with 21 bases between them. This CDR3 is built from 16 residues. Germline-derived CDR1 and CDR2 are LGHNA and YSLEER. The CDR3 coding sequence is TGCGCCAGCAGCCAAGATTCCGTGTGGCATCCGGGTGACTACACCTTC. Translation gives CASSQDSVWHPGDYTF.

The V and J genes are TRBV14 and TRBJ1-2; D not resolved. Germline assignment: CDR1 SGHDN and CDR2 FVKESK. The ends were cut back, 3 bases at V and 6 bases at J, with 11 bases in the middle. The CDR3 loop spans 13 amino acids. The CDR3 here is CASSQTYLNGYTF. CDR3 nucleotide sequence: TGTGCCAGCAGCCAGACATATTTAAATGGCTACACCTTC.

Worth noting for this clonotype: One junction end disagrees with the germline gene, perhaps due to a read error. The rearrangement links TRBV4-3 to TRBJ2-1; tentative D call: TRBD1 (6 bases). Germline V lookup: CDR1 LGHNA, CDR2 YSLEER. CDR3 length equals 16 residues. For the CDR3, the DNA is TGCGCCAGCAGCCAAGATTCCCGGGATCGGGACAATGAGAAGTTCTTC. It codes for CASSQDSRDRDNEKFF.